A selection of T cell receptor beta chains follows, all from one sample in a study of cytomegalovirus exposure and HLA in healthy donors. Repertoires were generated with immunoSEQ multiplex PCR, while TCRdb's copy carries only in-frame clones and drops some. The sample includes fewer than 250,000 clones, around 90% seen only once; the top ten take approximately 2%. The material sequenced was PBMCs. The receptor set was obtained from a woman under 30 in good health and CMV-seropositive. CDR3s include the opening cysteine and the closing phenylalanine or tryptophan. The D gene is left open where the match is weak. Clone size, where shown, is once, few, many, or a class for clones that have expanded.

J	V	D	size	DNA	CDR3
TRBJ2-7	TRBV30	TRBD1	NA	TGTGCCTGGAGCCCACAGGGGGCCCACGAGCAGTACTTC	CAWSPQGAHEQYF
TRBJ2-3	TRBV6-4	TRBD2	NA	TGTGCCAGCAGTGCCTCGTCGGGGGGGAATACAGATACGCAGTATTTT	CASSASSGGNTDTQYF
TRBJ2-7	TRBV5-1	TRBD1	NA	TGCGCCAGCAGCTTGGAGGGGGCGCAGGAGCAGTACTTC	CASSLEGAQEQYF
TRBJ2-7	TRBV10-3	NA	NA	TGTGCCATCAGTGGTGGGGCGGCCGAAAAGCAGTACTTC	CAISGGAAEKQYF
TRBJ2-1	TRBV9	NA	NA	TGTGCCAGCAGCGTTAGAGGCGACTCCTACAATGAGCAGTTCTTC	CASSVRGDSYNEQFF
TRBJ2-1	TRBV29-1	NA	NA	TGCAGCGTTGAAGACGGATTCTTTGGGGCGGGATTCTACAATGAGCAGTTCTTC	CSVEDGFFGAGFYNEQFF
TRBJ1-4	TRBV11-1	NA	NA	TGTGCCAGCAGCTTACGAATGCAGGGATCAACTAATGAAAAACTGTTTTTT	CASSLRMQGSTNEKLFF
TRBJ2-7	TRBV29-1	NA	NA	TGCAGCGTAACAGGGCGCGAGCAGTACTTC	CSVTGREQYF
TRBJ2-2	TRBV19	NA	NA	TGTGCCAGTAGTATAACAACGCGGGAAAGGAACACCGGGGAGCTGTTTTTT	CASSITTRERNTGELFF
TRBJ2-7	TRBV27	NA	NA	TGTGCCAGCAGTGGCCCGCGGAGAGGAAAACAAGCCTACGAGCAGTACTTC	CASSGPRRGKQAYEQYF
TRBJ1-2	TRBV15	NA	NA	TGTGCCACCAGCAGAGATCGGGGGACGGGAGTTAACTATGGCTACACCTTC	CATSRDRGTGVNYGYTF
TRBJ1-1	TRBV6-1	NA	NA	TGTGCCAGCAGTGACGTCAGAATGAACACTGAAGCTTTCTTT	CASSDVRMNTEAFF
TRBJ2-2	TRBV25-1	NA	NA	TGTGCCAGCAGTGGTATCGGGTCAGTTGCCGGGGAGCTGTTTTTT	CASSGIGSVAGELFF
TRBJ2-5	TRBV7-9	TRBD2	NA	TGTGCCAGCTGGGGCGGGAGGGCCGGGGAGACCCAGTACTTC	CASWGGRAGETQYF
TRBJ2-1	TRBV29-1	TRBD2	NA	TGCAGCGTTGAAGGGGGACTAGCGGGCATAGAGCAGTTCTTC	CSVEGGLAGIEQFF
TRBJ2-3	TRBV11-2	NA	once	TGTGCCAGCAGCCCCGGGGTGACAGATACGCAGTATTTT	CASSPGVTDTQYF
TRBJ2-2	TRBV28	NA	NA	TGTGCCAGCAGTTTATCGGTTGACACCGGGGAGCTGTTTTTT	CASSLSVDTGELFF
TRBJ1-4	TRBV27	NA	NA	TGTGCCAGCAGTTTTGTCGGACTAAAGAATGAAAAACTGTTTTTT	CASSFVGLKNEKLFF
TRBJ2-4	TRBV21-1	NA	NA	TGTGCCAAGCTGAGGGGGGCCAAAAACATTCAGTACTTC	CAKLRGAKNIQYF
TRBJ2-7	TRBV28	TRBD1	NA	TGTGCCAGCAGTCAACGACAGGGCTTCTACGAGCAGTACTTC	CASSQRQGFYEQYF
TRBJ2-3	TRBV2	NA	NA	TGTGCCAGCATGGCACGACTAGTCTCGGGAGATACGCAGTATTTT	CASMARLVSGDTQYF
TRBJ1-2	TRBV19	NA	NA	TGTGCCAGTAGTGACCACAGGGTGCGGGGGTATGGCTACACCTTC	CASSDHRVRGYGYTF
TRBJ1-1	TRBV29-1	NA	NA	TGCAGCGTCCAACACCGACAGAGAAGGAACACTGAAGCTTTCTTT	CSVQHRQRRNTEAFF
TRBJ1-5	TRBV28	NA	once	TGTGCCAGCAGTTTCCCCCAGAATTATCAGCCCCAGCATTTT	CASSFPQNYQPQHF
TRBJ2-7	TRBV9	TRBD1	NA	TGTGCCAGCAGCGCAACCGGGACAGACCTCTACGAGCAGTACTTC	CASSATGTDLYEQYF
TRBJ1-3	TRBV18	NA	few	TGTGCCAGCTCACCGACAGGTGACTCTGGAAACACCATATATTTT	CASSPTGDSGNTIYF
TRBJ1-1	TRBV11-2	NA	NA	TGTGCCAGCAGCTTCGACCCCGGTTGGGGAGGGAACACTGAAGCTTTCTTT	CASSFDPGWGGNTEAFF
TRBJ2-5	TRBV6-6	TRBD2	NA	TGTGCCAGCAGTTTCATAGCGGGAAACCAAGAGACCCAGTACTTC	CASSFIAGNQETQYF